This passage covers 30 T cell receptor beta chains from one sample sequenced in a study of blood T cell repertoires in COVID-19 (dated by TCRdb to 2019 to 2021). Receptor libraries were prepared by the immunoSEQ multiplex PCR assay. TCRdb limited this immuneACCESS table to in-frame rearrangements with V and J called. A share of clones is missing; checked studies link under half to unresolved V genes, and the rest is unexplained. This sample has approximately 26,000 clones in its table, and 82% of those were observed once. Clones ranked in the top ten supply under 35% of the sample. Sequencing was carried out using peripheral blood. The source of these receptors is a human donor in a cohort sampled during active COVID-19.

The V call is TRBV15, the J call TRBJ2-5; the match to TRBD2 covers 11 bases. Germline CDR1 LNHNV, CDR2 YYDKDF (reference sequence). Trimming took 6 bases from V and 2 from J; bases not matched to a gene: 5. The CDR3 has 15 amino acids. CDR3 in DNA: TGTGCCACCAGTCGGACTAGCGGGCGACAAGAGACCCAGTACTTC. It specifies CATSRTSGRQETQYF.

The chain has TRBV10-3 and TRBJ2-7; D remains unclear. V was shortened by 5 bases and J by 3 bases, with 5 bases between the two germline ends. CDR3 length: 11 amino acids. From germline, CDR1 is ENHRY and CDR2 SYGVKD. CDR3 protein: CAISSNYEQYF. The CDR3 DNA reads TGTGCCATCAGTTCAAACTACGAGCAGTACTTC.

The chain couples TRBV6-5 to TRBJ2-7; 11 bases are a match to TRBD2. Germline V CDR1 and CDR2: MNHEY, SVGAGI. The CDR3 runs 15 residues. The J segment lost 0 bases and the V segment lost 6 bases, leaving 4 bases of the junction unmatched. The CDR3 sequence is CASRQTSGISYEQYF. The CDR3 coding sequence is TGTGCCAGCAGACAGACTAGCGGGATCTCCTACGAGCAGTACTTC.

The chain links TRBV9 to TRBJ1-5; tentatively, D is TRBD1 (5 bases). V shed 10 bases and J shed 7 bases, with 18 bases lying between them. This CDR3 comprises 13 residues. Germline loops: CDR1 SGDLS, CDR2 YYNGEE. CDR3 protein: CASAREFEQPQHF. CDR3 in DNA: TGTGCCTCCGCCAGGGAATTTGAACAGCCCCAGCATTTT.

J is TRBJ2-1 and V is TRBV11-3, with 14 bases aligning to TRBD2. This CDR3 is built from 16 residues. The V and J ends lost 5 bases and 6 bases, in that order; junction bases with no gene match: 6. Germline CDR1 and CDR2: SGHNT and YENEEA. The CDR3 reads CASSAGLAGGGNEQFF. The CDR3 nucleotides are TGTGCCAGCAGCGCCGGACTAGCGGGAGGAGGCAATGAGCAGTTCTTC.

The CDR3 region is CASSLLGLAGMNTGELFF. CDR3 DNA: TGTGCCAGCAGCTTACTCGGGTTAGCGGGAATGAACACCGGGGAGCTGTTTTTT. The rearrangement links TRBV7-6 to TRBJ2-2; 8 positions agree with TRBD2. Germline CDR1 is SGHVS and CDR2 is FNYEAQ. The V gene end was trimmed by 2 bases and the J gene end by 1 base; junction bases not matched to a gene: 9. This CDR3 region has 18 residues.

This clone was observed a handful of times. The gene calls are TRBV5-5 and TRBJ1-1; D ambiguous. CDR1 and CDR2 from the germline V gene are SGHKS and YYEKEE (reference sequence). Trimming stripped 1 base from V and 1 base from J, with 5 bases between. The CDR3 is made up of 13 amino acids. DNA of the CDR3: TGTGCCAGCAGCTTGCGGGGGAACACTGAAGCTTTCTTT. Its protein product is CASSLRGNTEAFF.

This clone was picked up one time. V is TRBV4-3 and J is TRBJ2-7; 8 bases fit TRBD1. The trim removed 1 base at V and 4 bases at J, leaving 9 bases unmatched. The CDR3 runs to 16 residues. CDR1 and CDR2 from the germline V gene are LGHNA and YSLEER. As DNA, the CDR3 is TGCGCCAGCAGCCAAGGTCAGGGGGCTATGGGTTACGAGCAGTACTTC. Its protein product is CASSQGQGAMGYEQYF.

The chain carries TRBV6-5 and TRBJ1-2; D may be TRBD1 (6 bases). The CDR3 length is 13 residues. Germline assignment: CDR1 MNHEY and CDR2 SVGAGI. V lost 6 bases and J 5 bases, leaving 13 bases between the germline ends. For the CDR3, the DNA is TGTGCCAGCAGAGAGACGACAGGATATGGCTACACCTTC. This sequence encodes CASRETTGYGYTF.

This chain links TRBV4-2 with TRBJ2-7, with 15 bases lining up with TRBD2. Germline V lookup: CDR1 LGHNA, CDR2 YNFKEQ. V gave up 1 base and J gave up 3 bases; unmatched junction bases: 10. This CDR3 spans 19 amino acids. CDR3 loop: CASSQGPRTSGGDYYEQYF. In nucleotides, the CDR3 is TGTGCCAGCAGCCAAGGCCCCAGGACTAGCGGGGGGGATTACTACGAGCAGTACTTC.

V gene TRBV6-5 combines with J gene TRBJ2-5; TRBD2 agrees at 7 bases. CDR3 length: 14 residues. The ends lost 0 bases at V and 5 bases at J; junction bases unmatched: 3. Germline CDR1 reads MNHEY; CDR2 reads SVGAGI. The CDR3 spells CASSYSGEGETQYF. DNA for the CDR3: TGTGCCAGCAGTTACTCAGGGGAGGGGGAGACCCAGTACTTC.

The chain uses TRBV14 and TRBJ2-2, with TRBD2 matching 7 bases. The V segment lost 8 bases and the J segment 4 bases; nucleotides outside the gene matches: 7. In germline, CDR1 is SGHDN, CDR2 FVKESK. The CDR3 runs to 14 residues. The CDR3 here is CASSRASGTGELFF. DNA of the CDR3: TGTGCCAGCTCACGGGCTAGCGGCACCGGGGAGCTGTTTTTT.

This sequence joins TRBV3-1 (or the pseudogene TRBV3-2) and TRBJ1-5; D is unresolved. CDR1 is LGHDT, CDR2 YNNKEL, per germline (reference sequence). Trimming shortened V by 0 bases and J by 2 bases, and 8 bases separated the two germline ends. This CDR3 is built from 15 residues. DNA of the CDR3: TGTGCCAGCAGCCAAGAACCGGTGGGCAATCAGCCCCAGCATTTT. Encoded protein: CASSQEPVGNQPQHF.

The table lists this clone with a count of one. The gene calls are TRBV19 and TRBJ2-4; a possible D gene is TRBD1 (5 bases). The CDR3 covers 15 residues. Trimming removed 4 bases from V and 12 bases from J, with 22 bases in between. CDR1 is LNHDA, CDR2 SQIVND, per germline (reference sequence). CDR3 in amino acids: CASSNLSFVTGDQYF. The DNA of the CDR3 is TGTGCCAGTAGTAACCTCTCCTTTGTAACAGGAGATCAGTACTTC.

CDR3 bases: TGTGCCAGCAGTTATACTAGCGGGACCGGTCTAGGGTTCTTC. Amino acid sequence: CASSYTSGTGLGFF. The chain couples TRBV6-2 or TRBV6-3 to TRBJ2-1, with TRBD2 matching over 10 bases. CDR1 MNHEY and CDR2 SVGEGT come from the germline V gene. This CDR3 contains 14 residues. The V and J ends lost 3 bases and 15 bases, in that order; junction bases with no gene match: 11.

J is TRBJ2-1 and V is TRBV27; 10 nucleotides align to TRBD1. The CDR3 runs to 16 residues. CDR1 and CDR2 (germline): MNHEY, SMNVEV (reference sequence). With 5 bases clipped from V and 6 bases from J, the junction kept 10 bases outside the gene matches. The CDR3 protein is CASSPPGQGTGNEQFF. The DNA of the CDR3 is TGTGCCAGCAGTCCTCCGGGACAGGGGACAGGCAATGAGCAGTTCTTC.

In nucleotides, the CDR3 is TGTGCTAGTGGTGAGGGACAGGGTGATGAAAAACTGTTTTTT. Protein product: CASGEGQGDEKLFF. The chain combines TRBV12-5 with TRBJ1-4; 9 nucleotides agree with TRBD1. From germline, CDR1 is LGHNT and CDR2 FRNRAP. J was trimmed by 6 bases and V by 5 bases; bases with no gene match: 4. The CDR3 is 14 amino acids.

This clone showed up just a few times. This sequence joins TRBV2 and TRBJ1-6; 7 bases match TRBD1. V lost 3 bases, J lost 9 bases, and 8 bases stayed unmatched. CDR1 SNHLY and CDR2 FYNNEI come from the germline V gene. The CDR3 covers 15 residues. DNA of the CDR3: TGTGCCAGCAGTGATGGGCAGGGGGATGGTTCACCCCTCCACTTT. Translating gives CASSDGQGDGSPLHF.

The chain carries TRBV11-2 and TRBJ2-1, with TRBD2 as a possible D gene (7 bases). Trimming took 5 bases from V and 5 from J, leaving 16 bases between them. Germline assignment: CDR1 SGHAT and CDR2 FQNNGV. This CDR3 contains 15 residues. The CDR3 coding sequence is TGTGCCAGCAGCCCGAGGGGGGGGATTGACAATGAGCAGTTCTTC. Amino acid sequence: CASSPRGGIDNEQFF.

The table lists this clone with a few counts. V usage is TRBV7-3 and J usage is TRBJ1-5; maybe TRBD1 (6 bases). The CDR3 covers 13 residues. V was cut by 5 bases and J by 6 bases, with 11 bases left in between. Germline V gene data show CDR1 as SGHTA and CDR2 as FQGTGA. DNA of the CDR3: TGTGCCAGCAGCACCAGGGGCATTCAGCCCCAGCATTTT. This translates into CASSTRGIQPQHF.

The CDR3 DNA follows: TGTGCCAGCAGTTACTCCGTACAGGGGAATAATTCACCCCTCCACTTT. Translation gives CASSYSVQGNNSPLHF. This chain links TRBV6-5 with TRBJ1-6; 7 nucleotides agree with TRBD1. In germline, CDR1 is MNHEY, CDR2 SVGAGI. J gave up 5 bases and V 0 bases, and 4 bases lay outside the gene matches. The length of the CDR3 is 16 residues.

The chain recombines TRBV18 with TRBJ2-7; 8 bases fit TRBD1. CDR1 and CDR2 (germline): KGHSH, LQKENI. The junction had 11 bases not matched to a gene; V was cut back by 2 bases and J by 5 bases. The length of the CDR3 is 16 residues. CDR3 loop: CASSPLRQGTMNEQYF. The CDR3 DNA reads as TGTGCCAGCTCACCATTGCGACAGGGGACGATGAACGAGCAGTACTTC.

CDR3 nucleotides: TGTGCCAGCAGTACTACGGGACAGGGCGAAAGAAACACCATATATTTT. Amino acid sequence: CASSTTGQGERNTIYF. The rearrangement joins TRBV28 to TRBJ1-3; 9 bases line up with TRBD1. The germline gives CDR1 MDHEN, CDR2 SYDVKM. The V gene end was trimmed by 5 bases and the J gene end by 5 bases; junction bases not matched to a gene: 10. The CDR3 totals 16 residues.

The V gene is TRBV11-2, the J gene TRBJ1-2; a possible D gene is TRBD1 (6 bases). Germline V CDR1 and CDR2: SGHAT, FQNNGV. This CDR3 is 17 amino acids long. V gave up 5 bases and J gave up 0 bases, with 19 bases separating them. Here the CDR3 reads CASSIGGAGVANYGYTF. CDR3 DNA: TGTGCCAGCAGCATTGGGGGGGCAGGGGTCGCTAACTATGGCTACACCTTC.

The chain links TRBV6-1 to TRBJ1-6; possibly TRBD1 for D (5 bases). Germline V gene sequence: CDR1 MNHNS, CDR2 SASEGT. The germline V and J ends were trimmed by 3 bases and 7 bases, with 19 bases remaining between them. This CDR3 is 17 amino acids long. CDR3 sequence reads: CASSDLPRVGRNSPLHF. The CDR3 coding sequence is TGTGCCAGCAGTGATCTTCCCCGCGTGGGGCGGAATTCACCCCTCCACTTT.

The rearrangement joins TRBV6-5 to TRBJ2-5, with D possibly being TRBD1 (5 bases). The ends were cut back, 11 bases at V and 7 bases at J, with 17 bases in the middle. CDR1 is MNHEY and CDR2 is SVGAGI in the germline V gene. This CDR3 region has 12 residues. Here the CDR3 reads CAARTETGTQYF. For the CDR3, the DNA is TGTGCCGCACGCACCGAAACAGGGACCCAGTACTTC.

The rearrangement links TRBV30 to TRBJ1-5, with a tentative D call TRBD1 (5 bases). The CDR3 covers 14 residues. Germline V gene data show CDR1 as GTSNPN and CDR2 as SVGIG (reference sequence). The germline V and J ends were trimmed by 3 bases and 6 bases, with 15 bases remaining between them. CDR3 bases: TGTGCCTGGAGGTTCAATGGGCAGGGTCAGCCCCAGCATTTT. It specifies CAWRFNGQGQPQHF.

This clone was seen only a few times. V gene TRBV7-2 combines with J gene TRBJ1-5; the D gene is possibly TRBD1 (5 bases). Germline values: CDR1 SGHTA, CDR2 FQGNSA. Deletions cut 6 bases from V and 0 bases from J, with 21 bases between. CDR3 length equals 18 residues. The chain's CDR3 is CASSLAAGNHYSNQPQHF. Written as DNA, the CDR3 is TGTGCCAGCAGTTTGGCGGCAGGGAATCATTATAGCAATCAGCCCCAGCATTTT.

V and J are TRBV30 and TRBJ2-2; D possibly corresponds to TRBD1 (6 bases). The length of the CDR3 is 15 residues. Germline CDR1 reads GTSNPN; CDR2 reads SVGIG (reference sequence). Trimming took 1 base from V and 2 from J, leaving 11 bases between them. The CDR3, as DNA: TGTGCCTGGAGTGCCTGGGGACAAAACACCGGGGAGCTGTTTTTT. This gives the protein CAWSAWGQNTGELFF.

The CDR3 bases are TGCGCCAGCAGCCAAGGAGGACTAGCGAGAAATGAGCAGTTCTTC. Translated, it gives CASSQGGLARNEQFF. The chain is built from TRBV4-3 and TRBJ2-1; the match to TRBD2 covers 9 bases. Germline V lookup: CDR1 LGHNA, CDR2 YSLEER. The trim removed 1 base at V and 7 bases at J, leaving 5 bases unmatched. The CDR3 spans 15 residues.